The 32 T cell receptor beta chains listed next were all sequenced from one sample in a study of cytomegalovirus exposure and HLA in healthy donors. The PCR employed 60 Vbeta primers together with 13 Jbeta primers. Profiled with immunoSEQ multiplex PCR; TCRdb holds only in-frame clones, not every one. The sample consists of roughly 160,000 clones, almost 80% of them appearing once. The sequenced sample consisted of PBMCs. These receptors all come from a man between 50 and 59 years old in good health and CMV-seropositive.

A word on this clone: The conserved phenylalanine or tryptophan normally closing the CDR3 is absent here, so this likely arose from a read error. Because the CDR3's place on the DNA is in doubt, the DNA is left out and the CDR3 is given as listed by TCRdb. J is TRBJ1-4 and V is TRBV7-9; the table's D call of TRBD1 was not tested on the DNA. The CDR3 spans 12 amino acids, including both terminal residues. Per germline, CDR1 SEHNR and CDR2 FQNEAQ (reference sequence). This CDR3 reads CASSSPGSLPGV.

This clone was recorded only once. This rearrangement joins TRBV2 to TRBJ2-7; tentative D call: TRBD1 (5 bases). V gave up 4 bases and J gave up 4 bases, with 14 bases separating them. This CDR3 comprises 14 residues. Germline assignment: CDR1 SNHLY and CDR2 FYNNEI. The CDR3 DNA follows: TGTGCCAGCAGTGGGACAACCCAGGCGTACGAGCAGTACTTC. Its protein product is CASSGTTQAYEQYF.

The V call is TRBV19, the J call TRBJ1-2, with no clear D. From germline, CDR1 is LNHDA and CDR2 SQIVND (reference sequence). The CDR3 loop spans 15 amino acids. The V and J ends lost 2 bases and 4 bases respectively, with 14 bases between them. The CDR3 loop is CASSIFASGSYGYTF. The CDR3 bases are TGTGCCAGTAGTATATTTGCCAGCGGATCCTATGGCTACACCTTC.

The gene calls are TRBV6-5 and TRBJ2-6, with D possibly matching TRBD2 (5 bases). The CDR3 runs to 16 residues. Germline CDR1 reads MNHEY; CDR2 reads SVGAGI. Trimming stripped 2 bases from V and 0 bases from J, with 8 bases between. Here the CDR3 reads CASSYREGSGANVLTF. The DNA of the CDR3 is TGTGCCAGCAGTTACCGAGAGGGCTCTGGGGCCAACGTCCTGACTTTC.

This clone was seen more than once but under ten times. The junction does not match germline at one end; this may be a read error. The chain combines TRBV7-9 with TRBJ2-5; possibly TRBD1 for D (6 bases). CDR1 SEHNR and CDR2 FQNEAQ come from the germline V gene (reference sequence). CDR3 length equals 12 residues. CDR3 nucleotide sequence: TGTTCCAGCAGGGACATACAAGAGACCCAGTACTTC. It yields the protein CSSRDIQETQYF.

CDR3 sequence: CASSLEAGLTNEKLFF. Here the CDR3 DNA reads TGTGCCAGCAGCCTAGAGGCAGGCTTAACTAATGAAAAACTGTTTTTT. The chain combines TRBV7-9 with TRBJ1-4, with D uncertain. V was clipped by 5 bases and J by 1 base, with 14 bases between them. The CDR3 extends over 16 amino acids. Germline V lookup: CDR1 SEHNR, CDR2 FQNEAQ (reference sequence).

This chain links TRBV30 with TRBJ2-7, with TRBD2 matching over 7 bases. The CDR3 has 16 amino acids. Germline assignment: CDR1 GTSNPN and CDR2 SVGIG (reference sequence). Trimming at V came to 4 bases and at J to 5 bases, leaving 17 bases not matched to a gene. As DNA, the CDR3 is TGTGCCTGGAATTTTTATGGGAGGGTAAAGGGCGACGAGCAGTACTTC. Translation gives CAWNFYGRVKGDEQYF.

This clone was counted only a few times. The chain is built from TRBV6-1 and TRBJ2-2; tentative D call: TRBD2 (5 bases). The CDR3 is made up of 14 amino acids. The germline V gene has CDR1 MNHNS and CDR2 SASEGT. V was shortened by 8 bases and J by 4 bases, with 14 bases between the two germline ends. CDR3 DNA sequence: TGTGCCAGCGAGAGGGTCCGCGGCACCGGGGAGCTGTTTTTT. Amino acids: CASERVRGTGELFF.

The V gene is TRBV7-3, the J gene TRBJ1-6, with D tentatively TRBD1 (5 bases). The CDR3 totals 17 residues. Germline assignment: CDR1 SGHTA and CDR2 FQGTGA. Trimming cost V 0 bases and J 4 bases, with 13 bases left between them. The CDR3 loop reads CASSLTVRTKYNSPLHF. CDR3 bases: TGTGCCAGCAGCTTAACGGTTCGGACAAAGTATAATTCACCCCTCCACTTT.

The gene calls are TRBV18 and TRBJ1-1; D remains ambiguous. The germline V gene encodes CDR1 KGHSH and CDR2 LQKENI. Trimming stripped 0 bases from V and 3 bases from J, with 5 bases between. The CDR3 loop spans 13 amino acids. The CDR3 DNA follows: TGTGCCAGCTCACCACCCAGCGACACTGAAGCTTTCTTT. It specifies CASSPPSDTEAFF.

This chain joins TRBV28 and TRBJ2-3; 7 nucleotides align to TRBD2. The CDR3 extends over 16 amino acids. Germline V gene lookup returns CDR1 MDHEN and CDR2 SYDVKM. The V and J ends lost 3 bases and 0 bases, in that order; junction bases with no gene match: 6. The CDR3 sequence is CASSFPSGVSTDTQYF. The CDR3 DNA follows: TGTGCCAGCAGTTTTCCCAGCGGGGTAAGCACAGATACGCAGTATTTT.

The chain carries TRBV28 and TRBJ1-5; TRBD1 matches at 7 bases. The V and J ends lost 7 bases and 7 bases, in that order; junction bases with no gene match: 13. This CDR3 comprises 15 residues. The V gene's germline CDR1 is MDHEN and CDR2 SYDVKM. The CDR3 DNA sequence: TGTGCCAGCACCCCCAGACAGGGCGTCCAACAGCCCCAGCATTTT. Encoded protein: CASTPRQGVQQPQHF. The variable domain in full, completed from reference TRBV28 and TRBJ1-5, reads DVKVTQSSRYLVKRTGEKVFLECVQDMDHENMFWYRQDPGLGLRLIYFSYDVKMKEKGDIPEGYSVSREKKERFSLILESASTNQTSMYLCASTPRQGVQQPQHFGDGTRLSIL.

This clone came up a few times. V gene TRBV28 combines with J gene TRBJ1-4, with a possible D match to TRBD1 (6 bases). Germline V gives CDR1 MDHEN, CDR2 SYDVKM. The CDR3 is 16 amino acids. Trimming removed 5 bases at V and 7 bases at J, with 20 bases between. The CDR3 loop reads CASSLLRGGGGEKLFF. In DNA, the CDR3 is TGTGCCAGCAGTCTCCTCCGCGGGGGAGGGGGTGAAAAACTGTTTTTT.

Only one count was recorded for this clone. V and J are TRBV5-1 and TRBJ1-2, with D perhaps TRBD1 (5 bases). There are 16 residues in the CDR3. Trimming removed 0 bases from V and 2 bases from J, with 14 bases in between. Germline CDR1 reads SGHRS; CDR2 reads YFSETQ. This CDR3 reads CASSLVMSSGNYGYTF. CDR3 nucleotide sequence: TGCGCCAGCAGCTTGGTAATGTCGTCAGGGAACTATGGCTACACCTTC.

The chain links TRBV7-6 to TRBJ1-1; the D is unclear. This CDR3 spans 14 amino acids. The V end was cut by 2 bases, the J end by 1 base, with 8 bases between. Germline values: CDR1 SGHVS, CDR2 FNYEAQ. For the CDR3, the DNA is TGTGCCAGCAGCTTACGGGAGGGGAACACTGAAGCTTTCTTT. Its translation is CASSLREGNTEAFF.

The CDR3 loop is CASSVTSFDTQYF. The CDR3 coding sequence is TGCGCCAGCAGCGTGACTAGTTTCGATACGCAGTATTTT. The chain employs TRBV4-1 and TRBJ2-3; D might be TRBD2 (6 bases). Trimming cost V 5 bases and J 6 bases, with 12 bases left between them. The CDR3 consists of 13 residues. Per the germline V gene, CDR1 is MGHRA and CDR2 is YSYEKL.

This clone occurred a few times. The CDR3 region is CATSRERRGLGTDTQYF. The DNA for the CDR3 is TGTGCCACCAGCAGAGAACGGCGGGGATTAGGCACAGATACGCAGTATTTT. The chain recombines TRBV15 with TRBJ2-3; possible D gene TRBD2, 6 bases. Germline CDR1 and CDR2: LNHNV and YYDKDF (reference sequence). Trimming removed 0 bases from V and 1 base from J, with 14 bases in between. The CDR3 runs 17 residues.

The V call is TRBV28, the J call TRBJ2-7, with 10 bases that match TRBD1. The CDR3 covers 16 residues. Germline trimming cut 5 bases from V and 5 bases from J; bases unmatched to any gene: 12. Germline CDR1 and CDR2: MDHEN and SYDVKM. CDR3 sequence: CASSPLPGQGLNEQYV. The CDR3 DNA reads as TGTGCCAGCAGTCCCCTTCCGGGACAGGGGCTTAACGAGCAGTACGTC.

This clone was counted once. This chain joins TRBV7-2 and TRBJ1-1; D is unclear. Germline V gene lookup returns CDR1 SGHTA and CDR2 FQGNSA. Deletions cut 1 base from V and 2 bases from J, with 14 bases between. The CDR3 consists of 16 residues. This CDR3 is CASSLDPPRVNTEAFF. The CDR3 DNA reads TGTGCCAGCAGCTTAGATCCGCCGAGAGTTAACACTGAAGCTTTCTTT. Full variable domain (remainder filled in from reference TRBV7-2 and TRBJ1-1): GAGVSQSPSNKVTEKGKDVELRCDPISGHTALYWYRQSLGQGLEFLIYFQGNSAPDKSGLPSDRFSAERTGGSVSTLTIQRTQQEDSAVYLCASSLDPPRVNTEAFFGQGTRLTVV.

J is TRBJ2-4 and V is TRBV5-4; 16 bases agree with TRBD2. The CDR3 spans 17 residues. V shed 2 bases, J shed 7 bases, and the junction held 6 bases outside the gene matches. Germline values: CDR1 SGHNT, CDR2 YYREEE (reference sequence). The CDR3 protein is CASSFGTSGGAINIQYF. As DNA, the CDR3 is TGTGCCAGCAGCTTCGGGACTAGCGGGGGGGCCATTAACATTCAGTACTTC.

The rearrangement uses TRBV4-1 and TRBJ1-1; 10 nucleotides agree with TRBD1. The CDR3 sequence is 15 residues long. With V trimmed by 3 bases and J by 1 base, 2 bases remained unmatched. CDR1 and CDR2 (germline): MGHRA, YSYEKL. CDR3 sequence: CASSQGQGRNTEAFF. The CDR3 DNA follows: TGCGCCAGCAGCCAGGGACAGGGGAGGAACACTGAAGCTTTCTTT.

This clone was seen just once. The CDR3 DNA is TGTGCCAGCAGTACTCGGACAGAAAGCAATCAGCCCCAGCATTTT. Amino acids: CASSTRTESNQPQHF. This chain joins TRBV28 and TRBJ1-5, with D perhaps matching TRBD1 (6 bases). The CDR3 covers 15 residues. V lost 5 bases and J lost 1, with 12 bases in between. From germline, CDR1 is MDHEN and CDR2 SYDVKM.

The V gene is TRBV15, the J gene TRBJ1-1, with unresolved D. Germline CDR1 is LNHNV and CDR2 is YYDKDF (reference sequence). The V and J ends lost 8 bases and 0 bases respectively, with 7 bases between them. The CDR3 is made up of 12 amino acids. The chain's CDR3 is CATRHLNTEAFF. The CDR3 coding sequence is TGTGCCACCCGACACCTGAACACTGAAGCTTTCTTT. Full variable domain (missing parts from reference TRBV15 and TRBJ1-1): DAMVIQNPRYQVTQFGKPVTLSCSQTLNHNVMYWYQQKSSQAPKLLFHYYDKDFNNEADTPDNFQSRRPNTSFCFLDIRSPGLGDTAMYLCATRHLNTEAFFGQGTRLTVV.

This sequence joins TRBV4-2 and TRBJ1-6; possibly TRBD1 for D (5 bases). CDR3 length: 13 amino acids. Germline V gene lookup returns CDR1 LGHNA and CDR2 YNFKEQ. V shed 0 bases and J shed 9 bases, with 6 bases lying between them. The CDR3 reads CASSQEGVSPLHF. DNA for the CDR3: TGTGCCAGCAGCCAAGAAGGGGTTTCACCCCTCCACTTT.

On this clone itself: The sample contains more than one DNA sequence encoding this CDR3. This sequence joins TRBV6-5 and TRBJ1-1; tentative D call: TRBD1 (6 bases). The CDR3 has 13 residues. Germline V CDR1 and CDR2: MNHEY, SVGAGI. V lost 0 bases to trimming and J lost 11 bases, with 13 bases between them. This chain's CDR3 is CASSYSTGREAFF. For the CDR3, the DNA is TGTGCCAGCAGTTACTCGACAGGCAGAGAGGCTTTCTTT.

The V call is TRBV28, the J call TRBJ2-7, with 9 bases aligning to TRBD1. The germline V gene encodes CDR1 MDHEN and CDR2 SYDVKM. This CDR3 is 15 amino acids long. The ends lost 4 bases at V and 1 base at J; junction bases unmatched: 5. The CDR3 loop reads CASSSAGTGSYEQYF. The CDR3 coding sequence is TGTGCCAGCAGTTCAGCCGGGACAGGGTCCTACGAGCAGTACTTC.

V and J are TRBV28 and TRBJ1-5; D gene uncertain. Deletions cut 6 bases from V and 2 bases from J, with 14 bases between. The CDR3 contains 15 residues. The germline V gene encodes CDR1 MDHEN and CDR2 SYDVKM. The DNA for the CDR3 is TGTGCCAGCAGCCCGGGCCCCGGGGGCAATCAGCCCCAGCATTTT. It codes for CASSPGPGGNQPQHF.

In its sample, this clone was seen a few times. This chain links TRBV15 with TRBJ1-5, with 8 bases fitting TRBD1. The junction had 9 bases not matched to a gene; V was cut back by 1 base and J by 4 bases. CDR3 size: 17 residues. Per the germline V gene, CDR1 is LNHNV and CDR2 is YYDKDF (reference sequence). The CDR3 here is CATSRGEIGQGNQPQHF. CDR3 coding DNA: TGTGCCACCAGCAGAGGGGAAATAGGACAGGGAAATCAGCCCCAGCATTTT.

The chain joins TRBV5-1 to TRBJ1-1; D is perhaps TRBD1 (6 bases). The length of the CDR3 is 16 residues. Trimming removed 4 bases from V and 1 base from J, with 17 bases in between. The germline gives CDR1 SGHRS, CDR2 YFSETQ. The DNA of the CDR3 is TGCGCCAGCAGCCGGGAGGGGATGGGGGCGAACACTGAAGCTTTCTTT. This gives the protein CASSREGMGANTEAFF.

This clone was seen once. The genes are TRBV18 and TRBJ1-1; D possibly corresponds to TRBD1 (6 bases). V gave up 1 base and J gave up 5 bases, with 11 bases separating them. The germline V gene has CDR1 KGHSH and CDR2 LQKENI. This CDR3 is built from 14 residues. In nucleotides, the CDR3 is TGTGCCAGCTCACCACGAGGGGGTCGGACTGAAGCTTTCTTT. It translates to CASSPRGGRTEAFF. Drawing the rest from reference TRBV18 and TRBJ1-1, the complete variable domain is NAGVMQNPRHLVRRRGQEARLRCSPMKGHSHVYWYRQLPEEGLKFMVYLQKENIIDESGMPKERFSAEFPKEGPSILRIQQVVRGDSAAYFCASSPRGGRTEAFFGQGTRLTVV.

The V gene is TRBV6-6, the J gene TRBJ1-2, with D maybe TRBD1 (6 bases). Trimming removed 4 bases from V and 8 bases from J, with 14 bases in between. The CDR3 has 13 amino acids. Germline CDR1 reads MNHNY; CDR2 reads SVGAGI (reference sequence). The CDR3 region is CASSSAQGIGYTF. CDR3 DNA sequence: TGTGCCAGCAGTTCCGCACAGGGTATAGGCTACACCTTC.

The chain is built from TRBV18 and TRBJ2-2; D not certain. CDR3 length: 13 residues. V lost 2 bases, J lost 5 bases, and 6 bases lay in between. Germline CDR1 and CDR2: KGHSH and LQKENI. The DNA of the CDR3 is TGTGCCAGCTCACCAATAGAGACCGGGGAGCTGTTTTTT. Its translation is CASSPIETGELFF.